A selection of T cell receptor beta chains follows, all from one sample in a study of blood T cell repertoires in COVID-19. The data were produced by immunoSEQ multiplex PCR, yet TCRdb's version contains in-frame clones alone and is incomplete. The sample consists of about 96,000 clones, around 90% of them appearing once. Sequencing input: peripheral blood. Every receptor here comes from a human donor with COVID-19, enrolled during active disease. The donor label of this sample is uncertain. Each CDR3 is given with its conserved first and last residue. The order of the fields is CDR3 protein, CDR3 DNA, J gene, clone size, D gene, V gene. A D gene is named only where the DNA matches it firmly. Clone size appears in some rows only: once, few, many, or a class for an expanded clone.

CDR3 protein: CASSLSAGGPLEQYF
CDR3 DNA: TGTGCCAGCAGCTTATCTGCGGGAGGGCCTTTAGAGCAGTACTTC
J gene: TRBJ2-7
clone size: NA
D gene: TRBD2
V gene: TRBV7-9

CDR3 protein: CASSGLAGKAEQFF
CDR3 DNA: TGCGCCAGCAGCGGACTAGCGGGGAAAGCTGAGCAGTTCTTC
J gene: TRBJ2-1
clone size: few
D gene: TRBD2
V gene: TRBV10-1

CDR3 protein: CASSLGRGFIQYF
CDR3 DNA: TGTGCCAGCAGCTTAGGTCGCGGGTTTATTCAGTACTTC
J gene: TRBJ2-4
clone size: once
D gene: NA
V gene: TRBV7-9

CDR3 protein: CASRFNRGSGRVNTEAFF
CDR3 DNA: TGTGCCAGCAGATTCAATCGGGGGAGTGGGCGGGTGAACACTGAAGCTTTCTTT
J gene: TRBJ1-1
clone size: once
D gene: NA
V gene: TRBV28

CDR3 protein: CASSVGTFSPLHF
CDR3 DNA: TGCGCCAGCAGCGTGGGGACATTTTCACCCCTCCACTTT
J gene: TRBJ1-6
clone size: NA
D gene: NA
V gene: TRBV5-1

CDR3 protein: CASSPVTLINTEAFF
CDR3 DNA: TGTGCCAGCTCACCAGTGACACTTATCAACACTGAAGCTTTCTTT
J gene: TRBJ1-1
clone size: NA
D gene: NA
V gene: TRBV18

CDR3 protein: CASSLTGHTQYF
CDR3 DNA: TGTGCCAGCAGCTTAACGGGCCATACGCAGTATTTT
J gene: TRBJ2-3
clone size: NA
D gene: NA
V gene: TRBV7-3

CDR3 protein: CASSQEFQGYNSPLHF
CDR3 DNA: TGCGCCAGCAGCCAAGAATTTCAGGGGTATAATTCACCCCTCCACTTT
J gene: TRBJ1-6
clone size: NA
D gene: NA
V gene: TRBV4-1

CDR3 protein: CASSSLNDRGHQPQHF
CDR3 DNA: TGTGCCAGCAGTTCCCTTAACGACAGGGGGCATCAGCCCCAGCATTTT
J gene: TRBJ1-5
clone size: NA
D gene: TRBD1
V gene: TRBV27

CDR3 protein: CAWSPDGNSPLHF
CDR3 DNA: TGTGCCTGGAGTCCAGACGGGAATTCACCCCTCCACTTT
J gene: TRBJ1-6
clone size: NA
D gene: NA
V gene: TRBV30

CDR3 protein: CASSPLGQGAYGYTF
CDR3 DNA: TGTGCCAGCAGCCCCCTGGGACAGGGGGCCTATGGCTACACCTTC
J gene: TRBJ1-2
clone size: once
D gene: TRBD1
V gene: TRBV3-1/TRBV3-2

CDR3 protein: CASSQARSGEEKLFF
CDR3 DNA: TGTGCCAGCAGCCAAGCGAGATCCGGGGAGGAAAAACTGTTTTTT
J gene: TRBJ1-4
clone size: NA
D gene: NA
V gene: TRBV4-2

CDR3 protein: CASSLGTGDEQYF
CDR3 DNA: TGTGCCAGCAGCCTAGGGACAGGGGACGAGCAGTACTTC
J gene: TRBJ2-7
clone size: NA
D gene: TRBD1
V gene: TRBV7-9

CDR3 protein: CASSESSGSTDTQYF
CDR3 DNA: TGTGCCAGCAGTGAATCTAGCGGGAGCACAGATACGCAGTATTTT
J gene: TRBJ2-3
clone size: NA
D gene: TRBD2
V gene: TRBV25-1